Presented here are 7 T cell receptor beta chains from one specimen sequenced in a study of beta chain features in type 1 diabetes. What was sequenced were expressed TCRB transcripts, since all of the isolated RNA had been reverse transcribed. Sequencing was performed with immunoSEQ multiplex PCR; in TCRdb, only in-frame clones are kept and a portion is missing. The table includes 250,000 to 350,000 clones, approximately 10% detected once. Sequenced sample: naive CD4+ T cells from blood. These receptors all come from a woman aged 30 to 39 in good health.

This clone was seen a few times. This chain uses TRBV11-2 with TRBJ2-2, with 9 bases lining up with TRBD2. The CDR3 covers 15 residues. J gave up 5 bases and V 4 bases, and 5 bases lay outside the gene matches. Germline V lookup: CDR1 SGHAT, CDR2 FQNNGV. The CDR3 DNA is TGTGCCAGCAGCTATAGCGGGAGAAGGACCGGGGAGCTGTTTTTT. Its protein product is CASSYSGRRTGELFF.

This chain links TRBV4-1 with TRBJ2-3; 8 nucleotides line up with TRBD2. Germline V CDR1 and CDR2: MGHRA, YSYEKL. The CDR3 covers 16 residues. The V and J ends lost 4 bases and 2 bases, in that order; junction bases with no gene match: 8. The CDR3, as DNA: TGCGCCAGCAGCCGATCAGCGGGAGTGTTCACAGATACGCAGTATTTT. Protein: CASSRSAGVFTDTQYF.

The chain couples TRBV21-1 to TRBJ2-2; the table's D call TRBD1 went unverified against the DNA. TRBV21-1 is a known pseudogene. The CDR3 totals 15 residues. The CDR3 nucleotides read TGTGCCAGCAGCACCGGGACAATGAACACCGGGGAGCTGTTTTTT. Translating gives CASSTGTMNTGELFF.

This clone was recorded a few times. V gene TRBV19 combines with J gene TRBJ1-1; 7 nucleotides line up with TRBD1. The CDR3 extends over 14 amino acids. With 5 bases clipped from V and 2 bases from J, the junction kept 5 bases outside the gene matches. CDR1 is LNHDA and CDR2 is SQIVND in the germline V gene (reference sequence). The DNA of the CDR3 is TGTGCCAGTAGTCCGGCAGGGGGTAACACTGAAGCTTTCTTT. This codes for CASSPAGGNTEAFF.

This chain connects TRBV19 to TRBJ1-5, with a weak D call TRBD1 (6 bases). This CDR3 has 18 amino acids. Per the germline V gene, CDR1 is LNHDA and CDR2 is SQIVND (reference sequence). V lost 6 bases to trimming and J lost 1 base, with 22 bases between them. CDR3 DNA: TGTGCCAGTAGCCCATCTGATTGGGGGCCCAGCAGCAATCAGCCCCAGCATTTT. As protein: CASSPSDWGPSSNQPQHF.

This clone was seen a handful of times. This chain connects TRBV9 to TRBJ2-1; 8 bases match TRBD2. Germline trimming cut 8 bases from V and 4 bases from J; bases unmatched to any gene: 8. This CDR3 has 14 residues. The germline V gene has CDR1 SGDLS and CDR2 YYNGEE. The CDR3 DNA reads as TGTGCCAGGACAGCGGGAGCGGAATACAATGAGCAGTTCTTC. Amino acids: CARTAGAEYNEQFF.

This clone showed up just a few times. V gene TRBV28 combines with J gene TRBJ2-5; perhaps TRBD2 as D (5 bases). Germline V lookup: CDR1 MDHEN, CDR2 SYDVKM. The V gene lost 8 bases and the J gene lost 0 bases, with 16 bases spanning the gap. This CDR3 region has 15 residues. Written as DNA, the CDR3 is TGTGCCAGCGGCCGGGAACCACCGTACCAAGAGACCCAGTACTTC. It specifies CASGREPPYQETQYF. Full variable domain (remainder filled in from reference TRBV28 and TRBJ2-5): DVKVTQSSRYLVKRTGEKVFLECVQDMDHENMFWYRQDPGLGLRLIYFSYDVKMKEKGDIPEGYSVSREKKERFSLILESASTNQTSMYLCASGREPPYQETQYFGPGTRLLVL.